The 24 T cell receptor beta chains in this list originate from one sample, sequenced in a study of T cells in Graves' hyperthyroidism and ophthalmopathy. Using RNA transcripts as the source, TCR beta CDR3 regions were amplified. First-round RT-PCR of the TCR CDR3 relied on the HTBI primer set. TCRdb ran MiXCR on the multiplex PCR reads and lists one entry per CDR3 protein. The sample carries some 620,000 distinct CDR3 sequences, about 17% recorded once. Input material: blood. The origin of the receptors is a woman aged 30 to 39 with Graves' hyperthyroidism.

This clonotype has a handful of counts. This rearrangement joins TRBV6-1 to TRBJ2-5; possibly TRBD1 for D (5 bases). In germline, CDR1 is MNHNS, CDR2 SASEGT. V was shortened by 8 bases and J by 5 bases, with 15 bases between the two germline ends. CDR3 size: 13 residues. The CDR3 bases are TGTGCCAGCTTCCAGGGTTTTGAGGAGACCCAGTACTTC. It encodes CASFQGFEETQYF.

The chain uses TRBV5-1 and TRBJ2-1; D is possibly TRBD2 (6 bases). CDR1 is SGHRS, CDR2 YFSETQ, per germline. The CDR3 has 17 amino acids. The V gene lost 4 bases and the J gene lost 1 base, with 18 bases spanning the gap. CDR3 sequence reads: CASSPGGSPRSYNEQFF. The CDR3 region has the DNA TGCGCCAGCAGCCCTGGAGGGAGCCCGAGGTCCTACAATGAGCAGTTCTTC.

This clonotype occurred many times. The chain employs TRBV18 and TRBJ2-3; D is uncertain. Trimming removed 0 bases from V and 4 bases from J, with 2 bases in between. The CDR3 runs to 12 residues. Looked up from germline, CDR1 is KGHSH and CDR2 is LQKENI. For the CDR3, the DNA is TGTGCCAGCTCACCACCTGCAGATACGCAGTATTTT. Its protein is CASSPPADTQYF. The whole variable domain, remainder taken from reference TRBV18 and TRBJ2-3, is NAGVMQNPRHLVRRRGQEARLRCSPMKGHSHVYWYRQLPEEGLKFMVYLQKENIIDESGMPKERFSAEFPKEGPSILRIQQVVRGDSAAYFCASSPPADTQYFGPGTRLTVL.

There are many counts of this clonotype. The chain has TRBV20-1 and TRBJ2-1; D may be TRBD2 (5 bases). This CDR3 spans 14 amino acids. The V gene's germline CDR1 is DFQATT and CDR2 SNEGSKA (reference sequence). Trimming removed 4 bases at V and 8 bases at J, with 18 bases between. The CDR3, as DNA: TGCAGTGCTAATAGCGTGAGTCTCCCCGATGAGCAGTTCTTC. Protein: CSANSVSLPDEQFF.

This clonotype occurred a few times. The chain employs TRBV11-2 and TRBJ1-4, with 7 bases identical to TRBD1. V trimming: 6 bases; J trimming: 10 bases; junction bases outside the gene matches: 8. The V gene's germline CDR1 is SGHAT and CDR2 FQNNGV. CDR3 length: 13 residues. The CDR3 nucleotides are TGTGCCAGCAGTCAACAGGGGAGGGGAAAACTGTTTTTT. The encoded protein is CASSQQGRGKLFF. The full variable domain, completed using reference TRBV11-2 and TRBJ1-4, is EAGVAQSPRYKIIEKRQSVAFWCNPISGHATLYWYQQILGQGPKLLIQFQNNGVVDDSQLPKDRFSAERLKGVDSTLKIQPAKLEDSAVYLCASSQQGRGKLFFGSGTQLSVL.

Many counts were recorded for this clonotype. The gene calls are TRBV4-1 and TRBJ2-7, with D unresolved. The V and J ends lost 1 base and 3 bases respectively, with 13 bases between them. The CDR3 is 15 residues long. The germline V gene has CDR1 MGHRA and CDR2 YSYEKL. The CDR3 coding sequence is TGCGCCAGCAGCCAAGTCGCAGGAACCCGCTACGAGCAGTACTTC. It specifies CASSQVAGTRYEQYF.

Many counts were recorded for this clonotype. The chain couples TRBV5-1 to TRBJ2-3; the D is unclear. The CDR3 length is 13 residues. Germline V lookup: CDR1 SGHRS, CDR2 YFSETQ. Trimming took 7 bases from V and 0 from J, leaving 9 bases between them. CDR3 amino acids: CASLDGSTDTQYF. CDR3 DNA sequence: TGCGCCAGCCTCGACGGAAGCACAGATACGCAGTATTTT.

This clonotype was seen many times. The CDR3 loop is CSVERTSGTGELFF. CDR3 nucleotide sequence: TGCAGCGTTGAAAGGACTAGCGGAACCGGGGAGCTGTTTTTT. The chain joins TRBV29-1 to TRBJ2-2, with 10 bases that match TRBD2. Germline assignment: CDR1 SQVTM and CDR2 ANQGSEA. The CDR3 spans 14 residues. J lost 5 bases, V lost 2 bases, and 2 bases had no gene match.

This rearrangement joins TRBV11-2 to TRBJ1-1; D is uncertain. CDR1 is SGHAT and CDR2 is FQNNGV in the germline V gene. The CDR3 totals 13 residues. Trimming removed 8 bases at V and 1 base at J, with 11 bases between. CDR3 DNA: TGTGCCAGCGGCCAACCTGAGAACACTGAAGCTTTCTTT. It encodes CASGQPENTEAFF.

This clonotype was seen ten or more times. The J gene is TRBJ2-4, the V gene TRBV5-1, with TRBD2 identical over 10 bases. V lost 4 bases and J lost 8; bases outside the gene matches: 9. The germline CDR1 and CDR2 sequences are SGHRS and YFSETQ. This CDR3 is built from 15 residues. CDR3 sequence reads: CASSPIAGGNDIQYF. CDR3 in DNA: TGCGCCAGCAGCCCCATAGCGGGAGGAAATGACATTCAGTACTTC.

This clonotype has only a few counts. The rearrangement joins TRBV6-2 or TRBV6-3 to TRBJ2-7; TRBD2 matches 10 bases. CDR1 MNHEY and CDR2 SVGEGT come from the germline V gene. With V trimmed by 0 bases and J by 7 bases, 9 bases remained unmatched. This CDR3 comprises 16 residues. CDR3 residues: CASSYSETSGAGEQYF. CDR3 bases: TGTGCCAGCAGTTACTCGGAAACTAGCGGGGCCGGGGAGCAGTACTTC.

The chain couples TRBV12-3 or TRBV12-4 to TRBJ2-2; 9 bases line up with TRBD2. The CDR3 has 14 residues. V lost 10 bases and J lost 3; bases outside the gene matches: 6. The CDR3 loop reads CANSTSGYTGELFF. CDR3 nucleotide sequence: TGTGCCAACAGCACTAGCGGGTACACCGGGGAGCTGTTTTTT.

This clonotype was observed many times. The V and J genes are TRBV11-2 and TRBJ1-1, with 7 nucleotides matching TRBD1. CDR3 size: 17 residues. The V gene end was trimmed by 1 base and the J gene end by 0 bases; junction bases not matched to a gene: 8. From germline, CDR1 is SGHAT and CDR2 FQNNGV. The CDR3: CASSLGSRQGLNTEAFF. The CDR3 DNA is TGTGCCAGCAGCTTAGGATCCCGACAGGGCCTGAACACTGAAGCTTTCTTT.

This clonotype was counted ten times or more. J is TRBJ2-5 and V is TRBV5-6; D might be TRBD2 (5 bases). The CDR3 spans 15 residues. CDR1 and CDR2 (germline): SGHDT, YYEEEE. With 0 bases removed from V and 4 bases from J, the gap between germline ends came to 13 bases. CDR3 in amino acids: CASSLGRLIPETQYF. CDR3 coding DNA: TGTGCCAGCAGCTTGGGGCGACTAATCCCAGAGACCCAGTACTTC.

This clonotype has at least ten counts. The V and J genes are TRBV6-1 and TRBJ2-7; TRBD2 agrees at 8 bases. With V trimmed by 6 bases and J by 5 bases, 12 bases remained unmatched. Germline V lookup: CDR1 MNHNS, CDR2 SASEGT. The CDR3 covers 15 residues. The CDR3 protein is CASREPGLERHEQYF. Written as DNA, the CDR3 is TGTGCCAGCAGAGAACCGGGACTAGAAAGGCACGAGCAGTACTTC.

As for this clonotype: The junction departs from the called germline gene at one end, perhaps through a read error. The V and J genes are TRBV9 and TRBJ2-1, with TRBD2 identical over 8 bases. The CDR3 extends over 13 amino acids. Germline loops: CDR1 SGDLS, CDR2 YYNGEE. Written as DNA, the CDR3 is TGTGCCAGCAGCCGGGAGGGATACAGTGAGCAGTTCTTC. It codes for CASSREGYSEQFF.

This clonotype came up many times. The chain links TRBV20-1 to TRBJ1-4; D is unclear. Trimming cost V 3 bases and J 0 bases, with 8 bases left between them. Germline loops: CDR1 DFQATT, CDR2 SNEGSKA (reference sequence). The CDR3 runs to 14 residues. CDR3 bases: TGCAGTGCTAGTCCGGGCCCAACTAATGAAAAACTGTTTTTT. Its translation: CSASPGPTNEKLFF.

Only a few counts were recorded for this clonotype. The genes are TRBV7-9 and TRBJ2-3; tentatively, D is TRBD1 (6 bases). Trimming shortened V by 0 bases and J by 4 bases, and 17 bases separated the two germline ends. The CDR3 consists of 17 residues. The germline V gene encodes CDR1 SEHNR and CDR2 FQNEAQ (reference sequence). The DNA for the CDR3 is TGTGCCAGCAGCTTAGCGCTTCAGGGGCAAGTAGCAGATACGCAGTATTTT. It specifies CASSLALQGQVADTQYF.

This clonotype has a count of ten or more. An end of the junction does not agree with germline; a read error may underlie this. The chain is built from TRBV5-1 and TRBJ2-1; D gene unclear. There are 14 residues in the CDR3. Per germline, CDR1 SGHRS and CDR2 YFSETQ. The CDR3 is CASSLSGPYNEQFF. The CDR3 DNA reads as TGTGCCAGCAGTTTATCAGGACCCTACAATGAGCAGTTCTTC.

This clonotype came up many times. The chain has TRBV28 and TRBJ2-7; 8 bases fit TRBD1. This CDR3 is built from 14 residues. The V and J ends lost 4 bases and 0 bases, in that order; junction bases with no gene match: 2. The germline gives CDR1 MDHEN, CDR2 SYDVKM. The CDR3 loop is CASSWDRSSYEQYF. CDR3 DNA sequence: TGTGCCAGCAGTTGGGACAGGAGCTCCTACGAGCAGTACTTC.

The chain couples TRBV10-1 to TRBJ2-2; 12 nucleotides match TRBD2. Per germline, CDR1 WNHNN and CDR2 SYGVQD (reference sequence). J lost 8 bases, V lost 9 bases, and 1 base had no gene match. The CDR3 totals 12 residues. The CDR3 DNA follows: TGCGCCAGTGGACTAGCGGGAGGGGAGCTGTTTTTT. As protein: CASGLAGGELFF.

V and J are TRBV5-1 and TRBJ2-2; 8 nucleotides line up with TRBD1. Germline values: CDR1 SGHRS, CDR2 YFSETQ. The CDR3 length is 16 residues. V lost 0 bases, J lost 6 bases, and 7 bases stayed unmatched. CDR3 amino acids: CASSLVIQGGAGELFF. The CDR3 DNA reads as TGCGCCAGCAGCTTGGTTATACAGGGGGGCGCCGGGGAGCTGTTTTTT.

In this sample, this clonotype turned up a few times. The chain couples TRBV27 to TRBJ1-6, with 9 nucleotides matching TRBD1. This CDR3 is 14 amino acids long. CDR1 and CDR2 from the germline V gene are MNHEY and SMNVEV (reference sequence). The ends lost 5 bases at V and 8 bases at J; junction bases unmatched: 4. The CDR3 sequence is CASSPGQGYSPLHF. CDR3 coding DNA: TGTGCCAGCAGTCCGGGACAGGGTTATTCACCCCTCCACTTT.

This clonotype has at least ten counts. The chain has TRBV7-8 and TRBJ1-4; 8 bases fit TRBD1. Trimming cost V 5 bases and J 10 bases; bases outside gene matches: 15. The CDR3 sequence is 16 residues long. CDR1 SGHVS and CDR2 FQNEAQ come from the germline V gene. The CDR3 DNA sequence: TGTGCCAGCAGCCTCCGACAGGGGACGCCGGCTGGAAAACTGTTTTTT. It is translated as CASSLRQGTPAGKLFF. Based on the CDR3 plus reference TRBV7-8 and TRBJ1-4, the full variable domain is GAGVSQSPRYKVAKRGQDVALRCDPISGHVSLFWYQQALGQGPEFLTYFQNEAQLDKSGLPSDRFFAERPEGSVSTLKIQRTQQEDSAVYLCASSLRQGTPAGKLFFGSGTQLSVL.